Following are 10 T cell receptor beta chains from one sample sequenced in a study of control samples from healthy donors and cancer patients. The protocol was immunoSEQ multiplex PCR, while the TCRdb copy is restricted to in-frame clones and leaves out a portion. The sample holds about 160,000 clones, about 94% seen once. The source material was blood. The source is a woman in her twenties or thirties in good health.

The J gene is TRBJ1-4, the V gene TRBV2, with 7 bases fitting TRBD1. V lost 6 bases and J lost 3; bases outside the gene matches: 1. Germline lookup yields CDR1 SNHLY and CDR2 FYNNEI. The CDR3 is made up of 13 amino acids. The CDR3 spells CASRGQPNEKLFF. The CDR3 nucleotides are TGTGCCAGCAGGGGACAGCCTAATGAAAAACTGTTTTTT.

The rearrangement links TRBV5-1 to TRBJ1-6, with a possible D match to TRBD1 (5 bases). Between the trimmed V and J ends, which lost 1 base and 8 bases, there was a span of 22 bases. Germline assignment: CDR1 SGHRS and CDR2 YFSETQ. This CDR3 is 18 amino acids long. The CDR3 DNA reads TGCGCCAGCAGCTTGTGGGGGAGTACAGGATCTTGGGATTCACCCCTCCACTTT. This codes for CASSLWGSTGSWDSPLHF.

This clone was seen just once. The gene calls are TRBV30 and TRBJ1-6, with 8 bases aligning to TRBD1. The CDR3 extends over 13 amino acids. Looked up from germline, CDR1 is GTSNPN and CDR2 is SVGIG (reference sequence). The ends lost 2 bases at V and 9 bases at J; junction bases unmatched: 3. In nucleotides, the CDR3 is TGTGCCTGGAGTCGGCAGGGGGCTTCACCCCTCCACTTT. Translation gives CAWSRQGASPLHF.

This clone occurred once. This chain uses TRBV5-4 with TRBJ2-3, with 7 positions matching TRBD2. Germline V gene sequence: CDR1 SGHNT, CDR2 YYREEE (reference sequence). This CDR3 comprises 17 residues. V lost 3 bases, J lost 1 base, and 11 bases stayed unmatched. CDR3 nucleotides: TGTGCCAGCAGCTCCCCGCGGGCTAGCGGTCGCACAGATACGCAGTATTTT. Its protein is CASSSPRASGRTDTQYF.

The CDR3 sequence: CASSVAVGGDEKLFF. CDR3 bases: TGTGCCAGCAGCGTCGCGGTCGGGGGGGATGAAAAACTGTTTTTT. The chain uses TRBV5-8 and TRBJ1-4, with TRBD1 as a possible D gene (5 bases). This CDR3 comprises 15 residues. V was pared by 4 bases and J by 6 bases, with 16 bases between. Germline-derived CDR1 and CDR2 are SGHTS and YDEGEE.

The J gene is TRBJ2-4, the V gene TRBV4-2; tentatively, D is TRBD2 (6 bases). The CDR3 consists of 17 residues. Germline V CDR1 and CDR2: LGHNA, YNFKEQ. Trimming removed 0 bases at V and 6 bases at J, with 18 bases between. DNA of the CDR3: TGTGCCAGCAGCCAAGAGTTGGGGACGGGAGTGTCAAACATTCAGTACTTC. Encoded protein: CASSQELGTGVSNIQYF.

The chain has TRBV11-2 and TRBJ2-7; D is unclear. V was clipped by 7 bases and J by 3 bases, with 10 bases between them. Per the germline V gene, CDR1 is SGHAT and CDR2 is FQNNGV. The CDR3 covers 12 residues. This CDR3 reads CASTVGRYEQYF. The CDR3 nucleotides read TGTGCCAGCACCGTGGGCCGCTACGAGCAGTACTTC.

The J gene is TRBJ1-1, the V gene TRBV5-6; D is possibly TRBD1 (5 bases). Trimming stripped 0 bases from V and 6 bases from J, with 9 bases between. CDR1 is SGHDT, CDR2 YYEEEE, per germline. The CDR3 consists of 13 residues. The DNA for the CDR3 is TGTGCCAGCAGCTTGGAAGGCAGGGCTGAAGCTTTCTTT. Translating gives CASSLEGRAEAFF.

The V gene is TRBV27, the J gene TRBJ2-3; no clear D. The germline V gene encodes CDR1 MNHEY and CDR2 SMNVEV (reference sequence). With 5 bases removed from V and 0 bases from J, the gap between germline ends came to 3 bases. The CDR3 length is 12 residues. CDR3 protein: CASSPSTDTQYF. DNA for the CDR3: TGTGCCAGCAGTCCTAGCACAGATACGCAGTATTTT.

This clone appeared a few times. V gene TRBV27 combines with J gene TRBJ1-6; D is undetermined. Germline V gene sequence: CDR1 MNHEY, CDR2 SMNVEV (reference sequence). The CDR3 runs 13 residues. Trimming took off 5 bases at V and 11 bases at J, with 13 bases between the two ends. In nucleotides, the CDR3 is TGTGCCAGCAGTCTCGGGATGAGGGCACCCCTCCACTTT. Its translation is CASSLGMRAPLHF.